The sequence of this T cell receptor (beta chain) was determined in a study of OX40 agonist ivuxolimab in advanced cancers. Study at large: Dosing consisted of intravenous ivuxolimab at 0.01 to 10 mg/kg every 2 weeks. Patients receiving dose escalation had hepatocellular carcinoma, melanoma, renal cell or head and neck cancer. General study results and limits: Compared with CD4+, CD8+ T cells on average had more expanded clones.

As for this clone: Its target is not known.

Clones were sequenced by immunoSEQ multiplex PCR, and TCRdb holds only the in-frame ones, with some missing. The profile shows approximately 48,000 clones, more than 75% of them singletons. Germline V gives CDR1 SGHVS, CDR2 FQNEAQ. CDR3 size: 14 residues. Germline trimming cut 5 bases from V and 4 bases from J; bases unmatched to any gene: 2. Specimen: CD4+ or CD8+ T cells sorted from blood, collected in a trial of the OX40 agonist ivuxolimab. This TCR was sampled from an adult with an advanced solid tumor such as melanoma, head and neck, liver or kidney cancer. The chain combines TRBV7-8 with TRBJ1-4, with 9 nucleotides matching TRBD1. The CDR3 region is CASSRTGVNEKLFF. CDR3 nucleotide sequence: TGTGCCAGCAGCCGGACAGGGGTTAATGAAAAACTGTTTTTT.